Presented here are 10 T cell receptor beta chains from one specimen sequenced in a study of T cell responses to AZD1222 COVID-19 vaccine (dated by TCRdb to about 2021). The library was made by the immunoSEQ multiplex PCR assay. Imported from immuneACCESS, the table was reduced by TCRdb to in-frame sequences with V and J called. These copies leave out some clones; in studies compared against another copy, an unresolved V gene accounts for under half, and the cause of the remainder is not known. For this sample the table gives 150,000 or so clones, of which approximately 93% were detected only once. Less than 0.95% of the sample is taken by the ten largest. The time point label corresponds to: baseline before first vaccination. The treatment or condition label, as the study defines it: meningococcal conjugate vaccine given as trial control. Sequences were derived from peripheral blood, sampled on day 0 of MenACWY control vaccination. Receptors originate from an adult in good health.

The rearrangement links TRBV15 to TRBJ1-2, with a possible D match to TRBD1 (5 bases). Trimming left V 2 bases short and J 5 bases short, with 12 bases between. CDR1 is LNHNV, CDR2 YYDKDF, per germline (reference sequence). This CDR3 region has 14 residues. DNA of the CDR3: TGTGCCACCAGCAGATCCGGGACGGATTATGGCTACACCTTC. Its protein product is CATSRSGTDYGYTF.

The V and J genes are TRBV11-2 and TRBJ1-6, with D tentatively TRBD1 (6 bases). CDR3 length equals 15 residues. Germline V gene sequence: CDR1 SGHAT, CDR2 FQNNGV. Trimming took off 5 bases at V and 5 bases at J, with 13 bases between the two ends. The CDR3 sequence: CASSAWGLDNSPLHF. The CDR3 nucleotides read TGTGCCAGCAGCGCCTGGGGGCTGGATAATTCACCCCTCCACTTT.

The rearrangement joins TRBV21-1 to TRBJ1-1. TRBV21-1 is a documented pseudogene. The length of the CDR3 is 14 residues. DNA of the CDR3: TGTGCCAGCATCACGGTCCGAGGGAGGGTGGACGCTTTCTTT. Its protein product is CASITVRGRVDAFF.

The gene calls are TRBV9 and TRBJ2-3; the match to TRBD2 covers 13 bases. The length of the CDR3 is 15 residues. Germline V lookup: CDR1 SGDLS, CDR2 YYNGEE. J gave up 5 bases and V 2 bases, and 2 bases lay outside the gene matches. In DNA form, the CDR3 reads TGTGCCAGCAGCGTCACTAGCGGGGGGGGAGATACGCAGTATTTT. This translates into CASSVTSGGGDTQYF. The full variable domain, with the rest looked up from reference TRBV9 and TRBJ2-3, is DSGVTQTPKHLITATGQRVTLRCSPRSGDLSVYWYQQSLDQGLQFLIQYYNGEERAKGNILERFSAQQFPDLHSELNLSSLELGDSALYFCASSVTSGGGDTQYFGPGTRLTVL.

This sequence joins TRBV4-2 and TRBJ1-2, with a tentative D call TRBD1 (5 bases). Trimming stripped 4 bases from V and 7 bases from J, with 19 bases between. This CDR3 is 15 amino acids long. CDR1 is LGHNA and CDR2 is YNFKEQ in the germline V gene. The CDR3 bases are TGTGCCAGCAGCCCCTTTGGCGAGGGGCGCGGTGGCTACACCTTC. As protein: CASSPFGEGRGGYTF.

The V call is TRBV5-1, the J call TRBJ1-1; no definite D call. Germline V gene lookup returns CDR1 SGHRS and CDR2 YFSETQ. This CDR3 has 14 residues. V dropped 0 bases and J dropped 2 bases, with 8 bases sitting between them. CDR3: CASSLGRENTEAFF. Here the CDR3 DNA reads TGCGCCAGCAGCTTGGGACGGGAAAACACTGAAGCTTTCTTT.

This clone came up a few times. V gene TRBV5-5 combines with J gene TRBJ2-2; the D is unclear. Trimming took 0 bases from V and 3 from J, leaving 9 bases between them. The CDR3 has 15 amino acids. Germline-derived CDR1 and CDR2 are SGHKS and YYEKEE (reference sequence). For the CDR3, the DNA is TGTGCCAGCAGCTTGGGAAGGACGTACACCGGGGAGCTGTTTTTT. This sequence encodes CASSLGRTYTGELFF.

The V and J genes are TRBV5-1 and TRBJ2-1; D possibly uses TRBD1 or TRBD2 (5 bases each). Germline V gene sequence: CDR1 SGHRS, CDR2 YFSETQ. The CDR3 runs to 16 residues. V gave up 2 bases and J gave up 2 bases, with 14 bases separating them. CDR3 sequence (DNA): TGCGCCAGCAGCTTAGTATTCCAGGGACCCTACAATGAGCAGTTCTTC. This gives the protein CASSLVFQGPYNEQFF. The whole variable domain, remainder taken from reference TRBV5-1 and TRBJ2-1, is KAGVTQTPRYLIKTRGQQVTLSCSPISGHRSVSWYQQTPGQGLQFLFEYFSETQRNKGNFPGRFSGRQFSNSRSEMNVSTLELGDSALYLCASSLVFQGPYNEQFFGPGTRLTVL.

The CDR3 loop is CAWSTGQINSPLHF. The CDR3 DNA follows: TGTGCCTGGTCTACGGGACAGATAAATTCACCCCTCCACTTT. The genes are TRBV30 and TRBJ1-6, with 7 bases lining up with TRBD1. Per germline, CDR1 GTSNPN and CDR2 SVGIG (reference sequence). V was clipped by 5 bases and J by 7 bases; unmatched bases: 8. This CDR3 contains 14 residues.

V is TRBV9 and J is TRBJ2-1; 7 bases are a match to TRBD1. V dropped 0 bases and J dropped 8; count of bases not matched to a gene: 11. This CDR3 spans 16 amino acids. Per the germline V gene, CDR1 is SGDLS and CDR2 is YYNGEE. The DNA for the CDR3 is TGTGCCAGCAGCGTAGAGGAAGGGGGCAGAAGCCATGAGCAGTTCTTC. This translates into CASSVEEGGRSHEQFF. The variable domain in full, with the rest retrieved from reference TRBV9 and TRBJ2-1, is DSGVTQTPKHLITATGQRVTLRCSPRSGDLSVYWYQQSLDQGLQFLIQYYNGEERAKGNILERFSAQQFPDLHSELNLSSLELGDSALYFCASSVEEGGRSHEQFFGPGTRLTVL.